The present TCR beta chain was sequenced within a study of beta chain features in type 1 diabetes. At the level of the study: Patients looked much like healthy donors when it came to age, gender and cell yields.

The CDR3 spans 14 residues. CDR1 SEHNR and CDR2 FQNEAQ come from the germline V gene (reference sequence). V lost 1 base and J 5 bases, leaving 11 bases between the germline ends. Expressed TCRB transcripts were sequenced, since all the RNA that had been isolated was reverse transcribed. Libraries were prepared by immunoSEQ multiplex PCR; TCRdb keeps only in-frame clonotypes and omits some of them. The table lists 140,000 to 150,000 clones, about 51% of them singletons. Material for sequencing was Tregs from blood. The chain carries TRBV7-9 and TRBJ1-1, with D possibly TRBD1 on 6 matching bases. This TCR came from a man younger than 35 in good health. CDR3 sequence: CASSLEGGITEAFF. DNA of the CDR3: TGTGCCAGCAGCTTAGAGGGGGGGATAACTGAAGCTTTCTTT.